This T cell receptor (beta chain) was documented in a study of cytomegalovirus exposure and HLA in healthy donors. Whole-study findings and limits: Most TCR sequences were seen very rarely across donors, but some public TCRs occurred in many.

About this clone: What it binds is not known.

With 6 bases clipped from V and 1 base from J, the junction kept 5 bases outside the gene matches. Per germline, CDR1 KGHSH and CDR2 LQKENI. CDR3 length: 14 amino acids. PCR was performed using 60 Vbeta and 13 Jbeta primers. The table came from immunoSEQ multiplex PCR; TCRdb's copy has only in-frame clones and leaves some out. The sample holds around 180,000 clones, roughly 78% seen once. The J gene is TRBJ1-1, the V gene TRBV18, with 7 bases identical to TRBD1. The clonotype was recovered from a woman aged 45-65 years in good health and CMV-seropositive. Specimen: PBMCs. The CDR3 DNA sequence: TGTGCCAGCTCCCAACAGGGGTCGAACACTGAAGCTTTCTTT. The encoded protein is CASSQQGSNTEAFF.